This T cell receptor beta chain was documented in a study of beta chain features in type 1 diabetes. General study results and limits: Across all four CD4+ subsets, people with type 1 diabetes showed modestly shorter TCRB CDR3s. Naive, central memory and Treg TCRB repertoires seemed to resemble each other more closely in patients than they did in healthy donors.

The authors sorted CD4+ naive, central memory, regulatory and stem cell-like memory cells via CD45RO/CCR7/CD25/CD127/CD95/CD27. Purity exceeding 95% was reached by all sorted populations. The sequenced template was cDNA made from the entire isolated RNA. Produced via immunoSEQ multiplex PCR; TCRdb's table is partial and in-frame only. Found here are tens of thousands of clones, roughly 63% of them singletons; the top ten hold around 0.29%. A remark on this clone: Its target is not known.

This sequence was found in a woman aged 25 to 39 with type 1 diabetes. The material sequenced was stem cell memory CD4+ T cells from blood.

CDR3 in amino acids: CASNRGNGYTQYF. DNA of the CDR3: TGTGCCAGCAACAGGGGGAATGGATATACGCAGTATTTT. V usage is TRBV5-8 and J usage is TRBJ2-3, with 8 bases that match TRBD1. V lost 6 bases, J lost 7 bases, and 7 bases stayed unmatched. Germline CDR1 and CDR2: SGHTS and YDEGEE. CDR3 length equals 13 residues. The full variable domain, rest sourced from reference TRBV5-8 and TRBJ2-3, is EAGVTQSPTHLIKTRGQQATLRCSPISGHTSVYWYQQALGLGLQFLLWYDEGEERNRGNFPPRFSGRQFPNYSSELNVNALELEDSALYLCASNRGNGYTQYFGPGTRLTVL.